The next 10 T cell receptor beta chains were all read from a single sample in a study of blood T cell repertoires in COVID-19. Produced via immunoSEQ multiplex PCR; TCRdb's table is partial and in-frame only. The sample lists 25,000 to 30,000 clones; roughly 70% were seen once. Sequenced sample: peripheral blood. Receptors originate from a boy under 10 years old with active or convalescent COVID-19.

In this sample, this clone turned up once. This chain uses TRBV11-3 with TRBJ2-2, with 7 bases lining up with TRBD1. The CDR3 contains 17 residues. V was pared by 0 bases and J by 4 bases, with 8 bases of the junction left unmatched. Germline CDR1 reads SGHNT; CDR2 reads YENEEA. CDR3 bases: TGTGCCAGCAGCTTAGATCTCGCGACAGGGAGCACCGGGGAGCTGTTTTTT. This encodes CASSLDLATGSTGELFF. The full variable domain, in which reference TRBV11-3 and TRBJ2-2 provide the parts outside the CDR3, is EAGVVQSPRYKIIEKKQPVAFWCNPISGHNTLYWYLQNLGQGPELLIRYENEEAVDDSQLPKDRFSAERLKGVDSTLKIQPAELGDSAVYLCASSLDLATGSTGELFFGEGSRLTVL.

This clone was seen just once. The chain couples TRBV5-1 to TRBJ2-5; D perhaps matches TRBD2 (6 bases). Trimming took off 5 bases at V and 2 bases at J, with 19 bases between the two ends. Germline V gene lookup returns CDR1 SGHRS and CDR2 YFSETQ. The CDR3 spans 16 residues. CDR3 nucleotides: TGCGCCAGCAGTCCCGCCGGGGGTCGAAAACAAGAGACCCAGTACTTC. This gives the protein CASSPAGGRKQETQYF.

The chain has TRBV6-5 and TRBJ1-5, with TRBD1 identical over 8 bases. V shed 6 bases and J 3 bases; nucleotides not matched to a gene: 7. The CDR3 extends over 15 amino acids. CDR1 MNHEY and CDR2 SVGAGI come from the germline V gene. In DNA, the CDR3 is TGTGCCAGCAGCTCCGCAGGGGGCCCCAATCAGCCCCAGCATTTT. Translating it yields CASSSAGGPNQPQHF.

V usage is TRBV24-1 and J usage is TRBJ2-7; 12 positions match TRBD2. Germline CDR1 and CDR2: KGHDR and SFDVKD. The junction had 3 bases not matched to a gene; V was cut back by 4 bases and J by 3 bases. This CDR3 contains 15 residues. As DNA, the CDR3 is TGTGCCACCAGTGACCGGACTAGCGGGATCTACGAGCAGTACTTC. It encodes CATSDRTSGIYEQYF.

This sequence joins TRBV7-8 and TRBJ2-1; weak D call: TRBD1 (6 bases). The V gene's germline CDR1 is SGHVS and CDR2 FQNEAQ. This CDR3 comprises 13 residues. The ends were cut back, 7 bases at V and 3 bases at J, with 10 bases in the middle. In nucleotides, the CDR3 is TGTGCCAGCAAACAGGGATACTACAATGAGCAGTTCTTC. Residues: CASKQGYYNEQFF.

V and J are TRBV20-1 and TRBJ1-5, with D unclear. This CDR3 region has 12 residues. From germline, CDR1 is DFQATT and CDR2 SNEGSKA (reference sequence). The V gene lost 3 bases and the J gene lost 3 bases, with 6 bases spanning the gap. The CDR3: CSASRVNQPQHF. In DNA form, the CDR3 reads TGCAGTGCTAGTCGTGTCAATCAGCCCCAGCATTTT.

This chain connects TRBV5-4 to TRBJ2-4; perhaps TRBD1 as D (6 bases). Per germline, CDR1 SGHNT and CDR2 YYREEE (reference sequence). Trimming pared 3 bases from V and 3 bases from J, leaving 13 bases between. The CDR3 has 15 residues. CDR3 residues: CASSSWGLGKNIQYF. The CDR3 DNA reads TGTGCCAGCAGCTCCTGGGGGCTAGGCAAAAACATTCAGTACTTC.

This sequence joins TRBV30 and TRBJ1-4; maybe TRBD1 (6 bases). Germline assignment: CDR1 GTSNPN and CDR2 SVGIG (reference sequence). The V end lost 3 bases, the J end lost 8 bases, and 10 bases lay between the germline ends. The CDR3 totals 12 residues. This chain's CDR3 is CAWSRGGEKLFF. DNA of the CDR3: TGTGCCTGGAGCAGGGGTGGGGAAAAACTGTTTTTT.

The genes are TRBV27 and TRBJ2-3; 16 nucleotides agree with TRBD2. The CDR3 spans 22 residues. J was trimmed by 1 base and V by 2 bases; bases with no gene match: 15. The germline CDR1 and CDR2 sequences are MNHEY and SMNVEV (reference sequence). The CDR3 DNA is TGTGCCAGCAGTTTAAGGGGGTGGAGGACCGGGACTAGCGGGAGGGGCACAGATACGCAGTATTTT. Translation: CASSLRGWRTGTSGRGTDTQYF.

V and J are TRBV7-2 and TRBJ1-5; possible D gene TRBD1, 5 bases. CDR3 length: 17 residues. CDR1 SGHTA and CDR2 FQGNSA come from the germline V gene. The V end lost 2 bases, the J end lost 7 bases, and 21 bases lay between the germline ends. CDR3 nucleotide sequence: TGTGCCAGCAGCTTAAACCTTGGCAGGGACTTAGGGCAGCCCCAGCATTTT. Translating it yields CASSLNLGRDLGQPQHF.